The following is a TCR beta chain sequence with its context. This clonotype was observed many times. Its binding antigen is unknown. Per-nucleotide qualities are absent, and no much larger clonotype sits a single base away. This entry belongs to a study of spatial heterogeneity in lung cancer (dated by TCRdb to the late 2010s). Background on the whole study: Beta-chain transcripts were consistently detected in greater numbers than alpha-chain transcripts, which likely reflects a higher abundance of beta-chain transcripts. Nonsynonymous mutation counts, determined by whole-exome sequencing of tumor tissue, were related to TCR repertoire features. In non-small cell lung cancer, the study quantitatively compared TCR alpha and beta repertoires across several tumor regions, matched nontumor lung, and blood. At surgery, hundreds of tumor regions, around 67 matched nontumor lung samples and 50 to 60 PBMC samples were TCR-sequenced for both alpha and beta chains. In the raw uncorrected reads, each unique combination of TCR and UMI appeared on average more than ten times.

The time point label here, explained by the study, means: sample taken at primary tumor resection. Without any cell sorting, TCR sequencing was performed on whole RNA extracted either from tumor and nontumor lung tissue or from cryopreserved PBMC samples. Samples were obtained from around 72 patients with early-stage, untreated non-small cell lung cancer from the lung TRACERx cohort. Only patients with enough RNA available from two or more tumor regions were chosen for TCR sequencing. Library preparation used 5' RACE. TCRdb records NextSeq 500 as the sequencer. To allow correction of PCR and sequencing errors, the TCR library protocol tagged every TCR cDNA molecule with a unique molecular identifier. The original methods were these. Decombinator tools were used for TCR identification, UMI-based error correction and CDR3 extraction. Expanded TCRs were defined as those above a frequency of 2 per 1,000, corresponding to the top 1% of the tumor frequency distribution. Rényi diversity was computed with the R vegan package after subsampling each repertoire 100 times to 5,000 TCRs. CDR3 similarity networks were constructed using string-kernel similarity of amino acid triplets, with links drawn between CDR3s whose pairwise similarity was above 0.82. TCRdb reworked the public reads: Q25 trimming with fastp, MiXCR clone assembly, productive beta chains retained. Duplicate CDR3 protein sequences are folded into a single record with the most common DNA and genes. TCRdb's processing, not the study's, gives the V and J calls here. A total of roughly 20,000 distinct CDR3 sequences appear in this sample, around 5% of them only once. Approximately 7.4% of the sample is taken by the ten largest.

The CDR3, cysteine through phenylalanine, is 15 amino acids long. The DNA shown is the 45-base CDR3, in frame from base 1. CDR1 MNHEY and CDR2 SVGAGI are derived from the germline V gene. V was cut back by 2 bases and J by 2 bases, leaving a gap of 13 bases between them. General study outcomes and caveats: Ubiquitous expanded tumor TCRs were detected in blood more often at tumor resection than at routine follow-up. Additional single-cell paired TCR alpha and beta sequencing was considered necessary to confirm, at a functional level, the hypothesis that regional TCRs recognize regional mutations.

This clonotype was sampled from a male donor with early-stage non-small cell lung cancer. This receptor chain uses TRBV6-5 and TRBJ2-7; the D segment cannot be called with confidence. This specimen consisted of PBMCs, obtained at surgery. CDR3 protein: CASSYGDASPYEQYF. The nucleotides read TGTGCCAGCAGTTACGGAGACGCCTCCCCCTACGAGCAGTACTTC.